The source of this T cell receptor (beta chain) is a study of vaccination effects on CD4 cells after COVID-19. Profiling relied on immunoSEQ multiplex PCR, and the TCRdb table lists in-frame clones only, not all of them. The data contain roughly 27,000 clones, over 65% of them seen just once; the ten biggest clones take up about 10%. With regard to this clone: The target antigen is unknown.

Before sequencing took place, the ViraFEST assay used viral peptide pools to expand antigen-specific CD4+ T cells. Following culture for nine to ten days, CD4+ T cells were isolated. Participants were vaccinated with two doses of either the BNT162b2 or mRNA-1273 vaccine. The healthy vaccine recipients, who had no prior SARS-CoV-2 infection, showed negative nucleocapsid antibodies. IL-2 at approximately 10 IU/ml and peptides at 7.5 to 10 ug/ml were added to cultured PBMC, around 2 million per well. Per the germline V gene, CDR1 is KGHSH and CDR2 is LQKENI. With V trimmed by 1 base and J by 7 bases, 13 bases remained unmatched. CDR3 length: 18 residues.

The chain carries TRBV18 and TRBJ2-2; 9 bases are a match to TRBD2. This receptor was identified in a human donor who received a COVID-19 vaccine. Sequencing was performed on CD4+ T cells from PBMCs cultured with HCoV-NL63 spike peptides, taken after COVID-19 vaccination. CDR3 bases: TGTGCCAGCTCACCACTATTATCGGGACTAGCTCAGAACGGGGAGCTGTTTTTT. Translated: CASSPLLSGLAQNGELFF. Drawing the rest from reference TRBV18 and TRBJ2-2, the complete variable domain is NAGVMQNPRHLVRRRGQEARLRCSPMKGHSHVYWYRQLPEEGLKFMVYLQKENIIDESGMPKERFSAEFPKEGPSILRIQQVVRGDSAAYFCASSPLLSGLAQNGELFFGEGSRLTVL.